The entry below describes one TCR beta chain. Its antigen is unknown. Germline V gene data show CDR1 as SGHNT and CDR2 as YYREEE (reference sequence). The ends were cut back, 4 bases at V and 0 bases at J, with 15 bases in the middle. CDR3 length: 16 residues. Repertoires were generated with immunoSEQ multiplex PCR, while TCRdb's copy carries only in-frame clones and drops some. The sample contains tens of thousands of clones, around four fifths of which appear only once. This sample was taken from a study of a mutant IDH1 vaccine in newly diagnosed glioma. Time point described: week 47, end of study. It was 300 ug of mutant IDH1 20-mer peptide that made up each vaccine dose, given with topical imiquimod.

This chain links TRBV5-4 with TRBJ2-3, with D hard to call. This receptor was identified in a woman aged 45-65 years with glioma. The starting material was PBMCs, obtained from a glioma patient whose treatment included an IDH1 peptide vaccine. In DNA form, the CDR3 reads TGTGCCAGCAGCCCCGGTGGTAGCCGAAGCACAGATACGCAGTATTTT. Translation gives CASSPGGSRSTDTQYF.